These 19 T cell receptor beta chains were sequenced from one sample in a study of molecular identifiers for immune sequencing clone quantification. TCRdb re-called the PCR reads through MiXCR, storing one row per CDR3 protein. The sample consists of about 97,000 distinct CDR3 sequences, roughly a quarter of them appearing once. Specimen: naive CD8+ T cells from blood, with Jurkat cell RNA spiked in. Subset: FACS-sorted CD8+CD4-CCR7+CD45RA+ naive T cells. All receptors derive from a human donor in good health. Some libraries in this study had Jurkat cell RNA spiked in.

Only one count was recorded for this clonotype. This may be a read error: a much more frequent sequence differs by one nucleotide. The conserved phenylalanine or tryptophan is not found at the CDR3 terminus, so this likely reflects a read error. No DNA is shown, since the ends of the CDR3 on it are uncertain; the CDR3 is the one TCRdb lists. The rearrangement links TRBV9 to TRBJ2-7; TRBD1, the table's D call, lacks a check against the DNA. The CDR3 contains 12 residues when both ends are counted. Germline V gives CDR1 SGDLS, CDR2 YYNGEE. The CDR3 sequence: CASSAETGELYS.

On this clonotype: The CDR3 does not end in the conserved phenylalanine or tryptophan, so this is likely a read error. V is TRBV19 and J is TRBJ1-1, with D perhaps matching TRBD1 (5 bases). Germline values: CDR1 LNHDA, CDR2 SQIVND (reference sequence). Trimming removed 4 bases from V and 0 bases from J, with 9 bases in between. The CDR3 length is 14 residues. This CDR3 reads CASSNTGVNTEAFL. In DNA form, the CDR3 reads TGTGCCAGTAGTAATACAGGAGTGAACACTGAAGCTTTCCTT.

Ten or more counts support this clonotype. The J gene is TRBJ1-1, the V gene TRBV5-8, with D uncertain. The germline V gene encodes CDR1 SGHTS and CDR2 YDEGEE. Trimming took off 2 bases at V and 4 bases at J, with 9 bases between the two ends. This CDR3 is built from 13 residues. CDR3 DNA sequence: TGTGCCAGCAGCTTAGCAGCGAGCACTGAAGCTTTCTTT. This sequence encodes CASSLAASTEAFF. Supplemented by reference TRBV5-8 and TRBJ1-1, the full variable domain reads EAGVTQSPTHLIKTRGQQATLRCSPISGHTSVYWYQQALGLGLQFLLWYDEGEERNRGNFPPRFSGRQFPNYSSELNVNALELEDSALYLCASSLAASTEAFFGQGTRLTVV.

This clonotype was counted ten times or more. The V call is TRBV19, the J call TRBJ2-3; D possibly corresponds to TRBD2 (5 bases). Germline CDR1 reads LNHDA; CDR2 reads SQIVND (reference sequence). The V and J ends lost 4 bases and 2 bases respectively, with 7 bases between them. The CDR3 totals 13 residues. CDR3 residues: CASSTRDTDTQYF. Here the CDR3 DNA reads TGTGCCAGTAGTACACGGGACACAGATACGCAGTATTTT.

The chain carries TRBV20-1 and TRBJ2-1; D is ambiguous. The CDR3 is 17 amino acids. Trimming pared 2 bases from V and 0 bases from J, leaving 17 bases between. Per germline, CDR1 DFQATT and CDR2 SNEGSKA (reference sequence). The CDR3 sequence: CSARPRVGSSSYNEQFF. The CDR3 DNA is TGCAGTGCTAGACCAAGAGTCGGCTCAAGCTCCTACAATGAGCAGTTCTTC.

The sample holds many counts of this clonotype. The chain recombines TRBV7-2 with TRBJ1-1, with D uncertain. The CDR3 sequence is 15 residues long. CDR1 is SGHTA and CDR2 is FQGNSA in the germline V gene. Trimming removed 1 base from V and 4 bases from J, with 13 bases in between. As DNA, the CDR3 is TGTGCCAGCAGCTTAGATGCGGCCATGGTCACTGAAGCTTTCTTT. It specifies CASSLDAAMVTEAFF.

In its sample, this clonotype was seen once. The conserved phenylalanine or tryptophan normally closing the CDR3 is absent here, so this likely arose from a read error. The chain recombines TRBV20-1 with TRBJ2-7; D unresolved. Trimming cost V 6 bases and J 7 bases, with 22 bases left between them. CDR3 length equals 14 residues. Germline CDR1 DFQATT, CDR2 SNEGSKA (reference sequence). The CDR3, as DNA: TGCAGTGCCGAAATAAGGGCGGCGGCTGATGAGCAGTACTTA. Protein product: CSAEIRAAADEQYL.

For this clonotype: With a much larger clone just one base away, this may be a read error. The chain links TRBV12-3 or TRBV12-4 to TRBJ2-5; TRBD2 might be the D (6 bases). The V and J ends lost 3 bases and 2 bases respectively, with 13 bases between them. The CDR3 spans 15 residues. The CDR3 sequence is CASSFWEDRQETQYF. Here the CDR3 DNA reads TGTGCCAGCAGTTTTTGGGAGGACCGGCAAGAGACCCAGTACTTC.

This clonotype was observed many times. The chain recombines TRBV28 with TRBJ2-7, with 7 positions matching TRBD2. Per the germline V gene, CDR1 is MDHEN and CDR2 is SYDVKM. This CDR3 has 14 residues. Trimming took 7 bases from V and 5 from J; bases not matched to a gene: 11. DNA for the CDR3: TGTGCCAGCAACCGGGTGGGAGGGCCCCACGAGCAGTACTTC. It specifies CASNRVGGPHEQYF.

In nucleotides, the CDR3 is TGCGCCAGCAGCCAGGCCGGGGGGTGCGGAAACACCATATATTTT. Translation gives CASSQAGGCGNTIYF. The chain uses TRBV4-1 and TRBJ1-3; D might be TRBD1 (5 bases). Trimming took off 3 bases at V and 4 bases at J, with 13 bases between the two ends. The CDR3 totals 15 residues. Germline CDR1 and CDR2: MGHRA and YSYEKL.

This clonotype was counted ten times or more. The rearrangement links TRBV6-2 or TRBV6-3 to TRBJ2-7; 11 bases are shared with TRBD1. There are 13 residues in the CDR3. Per the germline V gene, CDR1 is MNHEY and CDR2 is SVGEGT. Trimming cost V 7 bases and J 6 bases; bases outside gene matches: 5. In DNA, the CDR3 is TGTGCCAGCACCTGGACAGGGGGCCCCGAGCAGTACTTC. Translated, it gives CASTWTGGPEQYF.

The table lists this clonotype with a few counts. One base away lies a much larger clone, so this may be a sequencing read error. The rearrangement joins TRBV7-6 to TRBJ2-3; no reliable D call. CDR1 and CDR2 (germline): SGHVS, FNYEAQ. The CDR3 sequence is 12 residues long. CDR3 region: CASSLARNTLYF. CDR3 coding DNA: TGTGCCAGCAGCTTAGCGCGAAATACGCTGTATTTT.

This clonotype was seen repeatedly, ten times or more. This chain links TRBV7-2 with TRBJ1-1; D not resolved. The CDR3 runs to 15 residues. V gave up 1 base and J gave up 0 bases, with 9 bases separating them. CDR1 SGHTA and CDR2 FQGNSA come from the germline V gene. The chain's CDR3 is CASSLDAGMNTEAFF. In nucleotides, the CDR3 is TGTGCCAGCAGCTTAGATGCAGGAATGAACACTGAAGCTTTCTTT. Full variable domain (rest looked up from reference TRBV7-2 and TRBJ1-1): GAGVSQSPSNKVTEKGKDVELRCDPISGHTALYWYRQSLGQGLEFLIYFQGNSAPDKSGLPSDRFSAERTGGSVSTLTIQRTQQEDSAVYLCASSLDAGMNTEAFFGQGTRLTVV.

Remarks on this clonotype: A read error is the likely source, as a far larger clone sits one nucleotide away. J is TRBJ1-1 and V is TRBV7-3; 7 nucleotides line up with TRBD1. The CDR3 spans 13 residues. CDR1 SGHTA and CDR2 FQGTGA come from the germline V gene. CDR3 sequence: CAGSLSGGTEAFF. The CDR3 region has the DNA TGTGCCGGCAGCTTATCAGGGGGCACTGAAGCTTTCTTT.

V gene TRBV5-4 combines with J gene TRBJ2-7, with 13 bases fitting TRBD2. This CDR3 has 17 amino acids. Germline CDR1 is SGHNT and CDR2 is YYREEE (reference sequence). J lost 3 bases, V lost 0 bases, and 6 bases had no gene match. The CDR3 coding sequence is TGTGCCAGCAGCTTGGGGACTAGCGGGGGAATCCGCTACGAGCAGTACTTC. It is translated as CASSLGTSGGIRYEQYF.

This clonotype was seen more than once but under ten times. The chain combines TRBV7-6 with TRBJ1-2; tentatively, D is TRBD1 (5 bases). Germline CDR1 SGHVS, CDR2 FNYEAQ. V lost 5 bases and J 4 bases, leaving 20 bases between the germline ends. The CDR3 has 16 residues. The DNA for the CDR3 is TGTGCCAGCAGCGAAAGACGAGAGGAAGGGGCCTATGGCTACACCTTC. Protein sequence: CASSERREEGAYGYTF.

This clonotype came up many times. V is TRBV2 and J is TRBJ2-2; unclear D gene. This CDR3 has 15 amino acids. Trimming took 3 bases from V and 7 from J, leaving 15 bases between them. Looked up from germline, CDR1 is SNHLY and CDR2 is FYNNEI. Written as DNA, the CDR3 is TGTGCCAGCAGTGATCCCAGCCGTTGGGGCGGGGAGCTGTTTTTT. Its translation: CASSDPSRWGGELFF.

This clonotype was observed at least ten times. CDR3 protein: CASGFQGYNTEAFF. The CDR3 DNA reads TGTGCTAGTGGTTTTCAGGGGTATAACACTGAAGCTTTCTTT. V usage is TRBV12-5 and J usage is TRBJ1-1; possibly TRBD1 for D (6 bases). Between the trimmed V and J ends, which lost 3 bases and 2 bases, there was a span of 10 bases. This CDR3 comprises 14 residues. Germline V gives CDR1 LGHNT, CDR2 FRNRAP.

The rearrangement joins TRBV7-9 to TRBJ2-5; D remains unclear. Germline lookup yields CDR1 SEHNR and CDR2 FQNEAQ (reference sequence). This CDR3 contains 13 residues. The ends were cut back, 6 bases at V and 2 bases at J, with 10 bases in the middle. CDR3 protein: CASRLLNQETQYF. CDR3 coding DNA: TGTGCCAGCAGGCTCCTGAATCAAGAGACCCAGTACTTC.